These 11 T cell receptor beta chains originate from one sample sequenced in a study of regulatory T cells in long-lasting Graves disease. Researchers made TCR beta libraries by using iRepertoire HTBI primers and running Arm-PCR on CDR3 regions. Using its own MiXCR run on the multiplex PCR reads, TCRdb lists one record per CDR3 protein. The data show fewer than 500,000 distinct CDR3 sequences, 16% seen once. Sample time point: newly diagnosed GD, antithyroid drugs for less than 3 months. PBMCs provided the RNA from which the TCR library was made. These data were likewise used in another study, on T cells in Graves' hyperthyroidism and ophthalmopathy.

The sample consisted of peripheral blood mononuclear cells (PBMCs), taken at new diagnosis, from a patient treated with antithyroid drugs. The receptors originated from a man aged 40-55 years with Graves disease.

In its sample, this clonotype was seen many times. The chain combines TRBV16 with TRBJ1-1; TRBD1 is a possible D gene (5 bases). Trimming took 2 bases from V and 1 from J, leaving 11 bases between them. This CDR3 has 15 amino acids. CDR1 and CDR2 (germline): KGHSY, FQNENV. In DNA, the CDR3 is TGTGCCAGCAGCCAAGTCGCCGGGGGGAACACTGAAGCTTTCTTT. Translated, it gives CASSQVAGGNTEAFF.

This clonotype has a count of ten or more. The V gene is TRBV18, the J gene TRBJ1-1; 8 bases are shared with TRBD1. The V gene end was trimmed by 4 bases and the J gene end by 6 bases; junction bases not matched to a gene: 7. Germline V lookup: CDR1 KGHSH, CDR2 LQKENI. CDR3 length: 14 residues. CDR3 residues: CASSLDRARAEAFF. The CDR3 DNA is TGTGCCAGCTCACTGGACAGGGCCAGGGCTGAAGCTTTCTTT.

A word on this clonotype: One end of the junction is discordant with germline, which a read error may explain. The chain recombines TRBV5-4 with TRBJ2-1; D possibly corresponds to TRBD2 (6 bases). The CDR3 spans 17 residues. The germline gives CDR1 SGHNT, CDR2 YYREEE (reference sequence). The CDR3 loop reads CANSLKEGFNVGNEQFF. CDR3 nucleotide sequence: TGTGCCAACAGCTTGAAGGAGGGTTTTAACGTCGGCAATGAGCAGTTCTTC.

The V gene is TRBV13, the J gene TRBJ2-1; 13 nucleotides match TRBD2. V lost 1 base, J lost 10 bases, and 1 base stayed unmatched. This CDR3 is 14 amino acids long. From germline, CDR1 is PRHDT and CDR2 FYEKMQ (reference sequence). The CDR3 loop reads CASSLELAGGEQFF. The CDR3 DNA reads as TGTGCCAGCAGCTTAGAACTAGCGGGGGGGGAGCAGTTCTTC.

Many counts were recorded for this clonotype. The V gene is TRBV18, the J gene TRBJ1-1, with a possible D match to TRBD1 (5 bases). The germline V gene encodes CDR1 KGHSH and CDR2 LQKENI. Trimming removed 3 bases from V and 0 bases from J, with 14 bases in between. CDR3 length: 16 amino acids. The CDR3 region is CASSPTWGGLNTEAFF. The CDR3 DNA reads as TGTGCCAGCTCACCCACCTGGGGGGGACTGAACACTGAAGCTTTCTTT.

This clonotype has a count of ten or more. This chain links TRBV30 with TRBJ1-1, with D possibly matching TRBD1 (5 bases). V gave up 6 bases and J gave up 3 bases, with 23 bases separating them. The CDR3 extends over 16 amino acids. The germline V gene has CDR1 GTSNPN and CDR2 SVGIG (reference sequence). Here the CDR3 DNA reads TGTGCCTGCCGGAGGGGCAGACCAAACCTCTACACTGAAGCTTTCTTT. Its protein is CACRRGRPNLYTEAFF.

This clonotype was picked up many times. The V gene is TRBV28, the J gene TRBJ2-5, with 8 bases lining up with TRBD1. The CDR3 is 15 amino acids. CDR1 and CDR2 (germline): MDHEN, SYDVKM. V was clipped by 4 bases and J by 5 bases; unmatched bases: 9. CDR3 amino acids: CASSSPGQERETQYF. The CDR3 DNA sequence: TGTGCCAGCAGTTCCCCGGGACAGGAGAGGGAGACCCAGTACTTC.

This sequence joins TRBV12-3 or TRBV12-4 and TRBJ1-5; 9 bases are shared with TRBD1. After removal of 6 bases from V and 0 bases from J, the junction contained 6 bases not matched to a gene. The CDR3 has 16 amino acids. As DNA, the CDR3 is TGTGCCAGCAGACCGGACAGGGGACATAGCAATCAGCCCCAGCATTTT. Its protein is CASRPDRGHSNQPQHF.

This clonotype was observed many times. This chain uses TRBV6-1 with TRBJ2-7; D uncertain. Germline assignment: CDR1 MNHNS and CDR2 SASEGT. The CDR3 totals 14 residues. V dropped 4 bases and J dropped 5 bases, with 15 bases sitting between them. CDR3 protein: CASSGRVGYDEQYF. In DNA, the CDR3 is TGTGCCAGCAGTGGACGGGTAGGGTACGACGAGCAGTACTTC.

This clonotype was recorded at least ten times. The chain couples TRBV2 to TRBJ1-1; D gene unclear. CDR1 is SNHLY, CDR2 FYNNEI, per germline. Trimming pared 6 bases from V and 3 bases from J, leaving 8 bases between. This CDR3 contains 12 residues. CDR3 coding DNA: TGTGCCAGCAGCGTTGGGGACACTGAAGCTTTCTTT. Protein sequence: CASSVGDTEAFF.

The genes are TRBV4-1 and TRBJ2-1; D gene ambiguous. The CDR3 is 15 residues long. V lost 2 bases to trimming and J lost 0 bases, with 8 bases between them. Germline CDR1 is MGHRA and CDR2 is YSYEKL. The CDR3 region has the DNA TGCGCCAGCAGCCAACCTAGGAGCTCCTACAATGAGCAGTTCTTC. It yields the protein CASSQPRSSYNEQFF.